This T cell receptor beta chain was obtained from a study of blood T cell repertoires in COVID-19. Study as a whole: COVID-19 samples collected from the United States, Italy and Spain covered acute and convalescent phases.

V was trimmed by 5 bases and J by 6 bases, leaving 14 bases between them. Germline V CDR1 and CDR2: SGHAT, FQNNGV. This CDR3 is built from 13 residues. Libraries were prepared by immunoSEQ multiplex PCR; TCRdb keeps only in-frame clonotypes and omits some of them. The sample shows roughly 50,000 clones, 80% to 90% of them seen only once. The sample consisted of peripheral blood. This sequence joins TRBV11-2 and TRBJ2-7; D possibly corresponds to TRBD2 (6 bases). This TCR was recovered from a woman of 80 years or more with COVID-19, enrolled during active disease. CDR3 in amino acids: CASSPRLVPEQYF. The CDR3 DNA reads as TGTGCCAGCAGCCCTAGACTAGTCCCCGAGCAGTACTTC.